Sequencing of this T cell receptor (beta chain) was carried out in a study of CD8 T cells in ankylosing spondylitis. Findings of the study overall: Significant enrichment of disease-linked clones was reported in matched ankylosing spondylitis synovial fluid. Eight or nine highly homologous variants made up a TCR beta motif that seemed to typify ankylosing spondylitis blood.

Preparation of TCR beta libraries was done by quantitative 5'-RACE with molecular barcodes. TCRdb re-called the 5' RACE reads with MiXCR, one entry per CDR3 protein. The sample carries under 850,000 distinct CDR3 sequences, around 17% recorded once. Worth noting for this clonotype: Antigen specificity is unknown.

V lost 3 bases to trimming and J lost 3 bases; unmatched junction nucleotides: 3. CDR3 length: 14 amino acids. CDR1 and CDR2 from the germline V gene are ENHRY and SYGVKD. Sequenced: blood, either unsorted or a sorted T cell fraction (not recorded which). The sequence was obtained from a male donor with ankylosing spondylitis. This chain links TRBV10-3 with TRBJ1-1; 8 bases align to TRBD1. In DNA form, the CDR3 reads TGTGCCATCAGTGAAGTACAGGGGGACACTGAAGCTTTCTTT. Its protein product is CAISEVQGDTEAFF.